This T cell receptor (beta chain) was retrieved from a study of PD-1 blockade in classical Hodgkin lymphoma. Whole-study results and caveats: Complete responders' baseline diversity resembled that of newly diagnosed patients. Exclusion was the outcome for patients who began nivolumab under 1 year after ASCT. The causes of the repertoire differences, possibly disease activity or prior therapy, remain undefined.

For this clone: What it recognizes is unknown.

Time point specified: cycle 4 day 1 (C4D1), after more than five weeks of nivolumab. Patients all relapsed after autologous stem cell transplantation, and there was variation in brentuximab vedotin exposure. Germline loops: CDR1 ENHRY, CDR2 SYGVKD. There are 14 residues in the CDR3. The V end lost 3 bases, the J end lost 0 bases, and 9 bases lay between the germline ends. Sequenced by immunoSEQ multiplex PCR; TCRdb stores in-frame clones only, minus some. The sample yields 40,000 to 45,000 clones, 55% to 70% seen once. The chain recombines TRBV10-3 with TRBJ2-7, with no clear D. The receptor's source is a human donor with classical Hodgkin lymphoma. Sample: peripheral blood mononuclear cells (PBMCs), taken before the fourth cycle of nivolumab. The chain's CDR3 is CAISESSRSYEQYF. The CDR3 nucleotides read TGTGCCATCAGTGAAAGTAGCCGCTCCTACGAGCAGTACTTC.